Here is one T cell receptor (beta chain) with its context. Its antigen is unidentified. These data come from a study of STAT5B mutations in CD4+ large granular lymphocyte leukemia. The survey-level immunoSEQ assay was used. Using immunoSEQ multiplex PCR, the repertoire was profiled, and TCRdb retains in-frame clones only, with some absent. The sample has about 32,000 clones, approximately 81% seen once. Trimming stripped 3 bases from V and 8 bases from J, with 10 bases between. CDR1 DFQATT and CDR2 SNEGSKA come from the germline V gene (reference sequence). The CDR3 consists of 11 residues. Whole-study results and caveats: Compared with healthy controls (2/35), patient top clones favored TRBV06 (8/27). CD4-sorted patient repertoires seemed more clonal than healthy CD4+ repertoires.

Sequenced sample: CD4+ T cells from blood buffy coats. The chain couples TRBV20-1 to TRBJ1-2; D remains unclear. The sequence was obtained from a human donor in good health. CDR3 DNA: TGCAGTGCTAGGACCAGACGCGGCTACACCTTC. Protein sequence: CSARTRRGYTF.